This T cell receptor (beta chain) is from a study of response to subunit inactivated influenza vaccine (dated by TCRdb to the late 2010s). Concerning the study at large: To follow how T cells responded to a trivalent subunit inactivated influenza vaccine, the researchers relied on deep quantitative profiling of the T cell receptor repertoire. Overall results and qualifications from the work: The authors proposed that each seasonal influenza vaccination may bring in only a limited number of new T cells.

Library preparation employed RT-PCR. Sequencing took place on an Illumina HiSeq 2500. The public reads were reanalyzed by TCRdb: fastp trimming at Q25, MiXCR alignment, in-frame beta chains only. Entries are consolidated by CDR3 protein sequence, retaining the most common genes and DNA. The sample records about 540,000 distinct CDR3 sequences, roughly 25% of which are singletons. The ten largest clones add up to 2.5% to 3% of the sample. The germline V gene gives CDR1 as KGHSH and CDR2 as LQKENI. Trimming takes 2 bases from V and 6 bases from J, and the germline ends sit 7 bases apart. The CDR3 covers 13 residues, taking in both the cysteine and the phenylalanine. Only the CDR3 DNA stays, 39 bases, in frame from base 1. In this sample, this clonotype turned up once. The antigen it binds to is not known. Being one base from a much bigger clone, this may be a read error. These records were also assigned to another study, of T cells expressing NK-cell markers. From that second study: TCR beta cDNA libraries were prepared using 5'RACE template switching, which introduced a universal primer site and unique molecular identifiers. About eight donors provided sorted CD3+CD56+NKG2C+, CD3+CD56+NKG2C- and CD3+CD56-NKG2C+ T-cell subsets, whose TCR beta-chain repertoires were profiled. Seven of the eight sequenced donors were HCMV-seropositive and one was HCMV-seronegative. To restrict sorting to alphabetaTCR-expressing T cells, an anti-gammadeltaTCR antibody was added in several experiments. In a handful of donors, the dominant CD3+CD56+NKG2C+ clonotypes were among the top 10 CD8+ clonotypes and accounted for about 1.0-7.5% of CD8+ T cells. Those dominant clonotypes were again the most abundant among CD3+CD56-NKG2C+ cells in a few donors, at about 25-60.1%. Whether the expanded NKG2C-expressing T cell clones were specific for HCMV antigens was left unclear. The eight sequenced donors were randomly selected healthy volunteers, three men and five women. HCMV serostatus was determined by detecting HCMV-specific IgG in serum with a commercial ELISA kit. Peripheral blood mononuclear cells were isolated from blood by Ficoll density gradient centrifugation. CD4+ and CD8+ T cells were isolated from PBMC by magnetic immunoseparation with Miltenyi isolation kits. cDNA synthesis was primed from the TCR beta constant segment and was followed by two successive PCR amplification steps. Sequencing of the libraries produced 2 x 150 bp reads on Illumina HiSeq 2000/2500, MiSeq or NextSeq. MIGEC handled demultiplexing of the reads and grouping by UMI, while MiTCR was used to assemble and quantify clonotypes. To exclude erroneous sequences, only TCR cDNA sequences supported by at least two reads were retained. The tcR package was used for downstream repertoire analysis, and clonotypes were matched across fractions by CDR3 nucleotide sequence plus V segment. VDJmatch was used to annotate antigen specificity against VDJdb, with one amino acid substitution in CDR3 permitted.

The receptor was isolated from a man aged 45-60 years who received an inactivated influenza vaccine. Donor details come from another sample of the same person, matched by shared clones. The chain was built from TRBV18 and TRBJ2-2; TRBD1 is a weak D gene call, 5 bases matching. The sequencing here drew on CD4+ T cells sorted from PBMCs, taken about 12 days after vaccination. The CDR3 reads CASSPRGSGELFF. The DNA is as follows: TGTGCCAGCTCACCAAGGGGCTCCGGGGAGCTGTTTTTT.